This entry concerns a single TCR beta chain. Its antigen is unknown. The method was immunoSEQ multiplex PCR; TCRdb's version includes in-frame clones alone and lacks a portion of them. The data hold around 99,000 clones, with about nine tenths observed a single time. The data derive from a study of T cell responses to AZD1222 COVID-19 vaccine. Second doses at about 4 or about 12 weeks were pooled. Study-level results: Only a handful of AZD1222 recipients were seropositive at baseline. Spike-spanning, vaccine-associated CD4 TCRs were dominant at 160-218 and 743-854. Donors were chiefly white British, with a greater number of females, and clonal diversity was perhaps underestimated.

The CDR3 runs to 16 residues. Between the trimmed V and J ends, which lost 6 bases and 0 bases, there was a span of 14 bases. Germline loops: CDR1 MNHEY, CDR2 SVGEGT. The input for sequencing was peripheral blood, taken 28 days after the second AZD1222 dose. This chain connects TRBV6-2 or TRBV6-3 to TRBJ1-4; D might be TRBD1 (5 bases). The sequence derives from an adult who received the AZD1222 COVID-19 vaccine. DNA of the CDR3: TGTGCCAGCAGGCCTCGGGACGGAGCAACTAATGAAAAACTGTTTTTT. Translated, it gives CASRPRDGATNEKLFF.